This T cell receptor (beta chain) was recorded in a study of blood T cell repertoires in COVID-19. Study details: From the United States, Italy and Spain came samples of acute and convalescent COVID-19.

Clones were read by immunoSEQ multiplex PCR, and TCRdb kept only the in-frame ones, dropping some. The repertoire holds a few hundred thousand clones, with roughly 89% as singletons. This CDR3 is 14 amino acids long. The germline V gene has CDR1 GTSNPN and CDR2 SVGIG (reference sequence). V lost 5 bases and J lost 2, with 14 bases in between. What was sequenced was PBMCs or T cells enriched from blood (not recorded which). The V and J genes are TRBV30 and TRBJ2-3, with D possibly being TRBD1 (7 bases). The TCR originated in a woman between 45 and 60 years old who had recovered from COVID-19. The CDR3 loop reads CAWGGTVYTDTQYF. In DNA, the CDR3 is TGTGCCTGGGGAGGGACAGTTTACACAGATACGCAGTATTTT.